The present T cell receptor beta chain was sequenced within a study of blood T cell repertoires in COVID-19 (dated by TCRdb to 2020 to 2022). Context from the whole study: Samples from collaborators originated in the United States, Italy and Spain and spanned both the acute and convalescent phases of COVID-19. The prospective study material was composed of cDNA or gDNA derived from T cells, B-cell-depleted T cells, or PBMCs. Subjects who had been exposed to COVID-19, were actively infected with it, or had recovered from it provided the deeply sampled blood TCRbeta repertoires that made up the dataset. The repertoires were released in a freely available public database intended as a resource for research on the immune response to SARS-CoV-2. The samples were drawn from two sources: the first 160 participants of the ongoing ImmuneRACE study, and over 1,000 subjects contributed by 6 global collaborators. Sample metadata almost always included a de-identified subject ID, COVID-19 status, age in years and sex. Where available, HLA class I and class II types were obtained from metadata supplied by the sample provider rather than from assay-based typing.

The research as a whole found: How much clinical and demographic metadata was included differed by source and by participant, and the metadata was provided uncurated.

As for this clone: Its antigen remains unidentified. Base qualities are not at hand, and no much larger clone is one base apart.

At the junction V is shortened by 0 bases and J by 5 bases, with 11 bases in between. In the germline V gene (reference sequence), CDR1 corresponds to LNHDA and CDR2 to SQIVND. From its cysteine to its phenylalanine, the CDR3 spans 15 amino acids. Solely the CDR3 DNA is kept, with 45 bases framed from the first base. TCRbeta CDR3 regions were amplified from genomic DNA by means of the immunoSEQ Assay, a bias-controlled multiplex PCR. Per the authors' processing: The number of nucleated cells in each sample was estimated from the amplification of reference gene primers within the assay. Sequence reads were collapsed and filtered to measure the absolute abundance of every unique TCRbeta CDR3 rearrangement. For each sample, productive Simpson clonality was calculated as the square root of Simpson's diversity index over productive rearrangements. As stored in TCRdb, this immuneACCESS dataset retains in-frame rearrangements with V and J assigned. A fraction of the clones does not appear; measured against another copy, unresolved V genes explain less than half of the discrepancy, and the remainder lacks a known reason. Clone size and the V and J calls come from that table; the DNA yielded D and trimming. The sample data list 290,000 or so clones, and 82% of these were observed just once. The ten largest clones add up to 5% of the sample.

In the prospective study, participants were roughly 18 to 89 years old, resided in 24 geographic areas of the United States, and were enrolled through a virtual design. Cohort assignment in the prospective study relied on participant-reported clinical history from a screening survey and a study questionnaire. A participant counted as exposed if, within 2 weeks of entering the study, that participant had been in contact with someone who had a PCR-confirmed or clinician-diagnosed COVID-19 case. Mobile phlebotomists in the prospective study collected whole blood, serum and a nasopharyngeal or oropharyngeal swab from every participant. Over a roughly two-month period, participants in the prospective study had the option of providing additional blood draws and questionnaires. Before DNA extraction, prospective study blood samples were shipped either frozen or at room temperature.

This sequence was found in a man in his forties who had been exposed to COVID-19. The chain was built from TRBV19 and TRBJ1-5; the best D guess is TRBD1, with 6 bases matching. Sequencing was carried out using PBMCs or T cells enriched from blood (not recorded which). The sequenced DNA is TGTGCCAGTAGTATAGACAGGGGTACCCATCAGCCCCAGCATTTT. It translates to CASSIDRGTHQPQHF.